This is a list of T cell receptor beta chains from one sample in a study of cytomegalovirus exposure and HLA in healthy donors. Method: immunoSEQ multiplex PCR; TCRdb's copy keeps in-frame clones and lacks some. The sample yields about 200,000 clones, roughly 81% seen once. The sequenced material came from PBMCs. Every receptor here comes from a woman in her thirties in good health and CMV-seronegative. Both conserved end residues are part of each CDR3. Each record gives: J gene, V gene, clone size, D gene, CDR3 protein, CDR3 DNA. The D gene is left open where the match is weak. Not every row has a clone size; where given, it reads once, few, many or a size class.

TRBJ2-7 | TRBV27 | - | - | CASSLSARFPYEQYF | TGTGCCAGCAGTTTATCGGCCAGATTTCCCTACGAGCAGTACTTC
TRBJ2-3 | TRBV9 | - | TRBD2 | CASSVGTSGFTDTQYF | TGTGCCAGCAGCGTAGGAACTAGCGGGTTCACAGATACGCAGTATTTT
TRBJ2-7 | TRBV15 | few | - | CATSRDRGAYEQYF | TGTGCCACCAGCAGAGATCGGGGGGCGTACGAGCAGTACTTC
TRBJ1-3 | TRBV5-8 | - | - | CASSLGLAGNTIYF | TGTGCCAGCAGCTTGGGATTAGCTGGAAACACCATATATTTT
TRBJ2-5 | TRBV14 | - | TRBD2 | CASSLYSGTTGETQYF | TGTGCCAGCAGCTTGTATTCCGGGACTACGGGAGAGACCCAGTACTTC
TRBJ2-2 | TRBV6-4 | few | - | CASSDSLSGTGELFF | TGTGCCAGCAGTGACTCGCTCTCCGGGACCGGGGAGCTGTTTTTT
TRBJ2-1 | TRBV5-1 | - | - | CASSLVWTSSGNEQFF | TGCGCCAGCAGCTTGGTGTGGACTTCCTCCGGCAATGAGCAGTTCTTC
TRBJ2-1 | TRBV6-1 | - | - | CASSSARAYNEQFF | TGTGCCAGCAGTTCTGCCAGGGCATACAATGAGCAGTTCTTC
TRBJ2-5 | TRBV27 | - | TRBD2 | CASSLDGGAETQYF | TGTGCCAGCAGTTTGGACGGGGGGGCGGAGACCCAGTACTTC
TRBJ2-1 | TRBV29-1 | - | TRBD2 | CSADRGVGWNEQFF | TGCAGCGCCGACCGGGGGGTCGGATGGAATGAGCAGTTCTTC
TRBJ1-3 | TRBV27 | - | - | CASSLRAQGTIYF | TGTGCCAGCAGCCTCCGGGCGCAGGGCACCATATATTTT
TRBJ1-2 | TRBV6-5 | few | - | CASRGNYGYTF | TGTGCCAGCCGGGGTAACTATGGCTACACCTTC
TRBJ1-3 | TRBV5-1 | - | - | CASSTGTFNFRAGNTIYF | TGCGCCAGCAGTACCGGGACATTCAATTTCAGGGCTGGAAACACCATATATTTT
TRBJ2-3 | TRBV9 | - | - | CASSVSGLLGDTQYF | TGTGCCAGCAGCGTCAGCGGTCTCCTGGGGGATACGCAGTATTTT
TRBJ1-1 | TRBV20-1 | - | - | CSARAVTEAFF | TGCAGTGCTAGGGCCGTTACTGAAGCTTTCTTT
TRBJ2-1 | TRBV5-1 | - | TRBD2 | CASRGTSGGTGEQFF | TGCGCCAGCAGGGGGACTAGCGGGGGAACGGGTGAGCAGTTCTTC
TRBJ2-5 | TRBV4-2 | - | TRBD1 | CASSHFRGPETQYF | TGTGCCAGCAGCCACTTTAGGGGGCCAGAGACCCAGTACTTC
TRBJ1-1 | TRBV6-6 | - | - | CASSPRSTEAFF | TGTGCCAGCAGTCCTAGAAGTACTGAAGCTTTCTTT
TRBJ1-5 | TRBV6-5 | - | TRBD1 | CASSKQTGARQPQHF | TGTGCCAGCAGTAAACAGACAGGGGCGCGTCAGCCCCAGCATTTT
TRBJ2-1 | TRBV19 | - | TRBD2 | CASRGGLGRDNEQFF | TGTGCCAGTAGGGGAGGACTAGGGCGGGACAATGAGCAGTTCTTC
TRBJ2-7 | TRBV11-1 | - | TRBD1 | CASSGRQGSGSYEQYF | TGTGCCAGCAGCGGCCGACAGGGAAGCGGCTCCTACGAGCAGTACTTC
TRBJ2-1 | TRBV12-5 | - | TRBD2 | CASGQERGAGNEQFF | TGTGCTAGTGGCCAGGAGCGGGGGGCCGGCAATGAGCAGTTCTTC
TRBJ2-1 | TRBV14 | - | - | CASSPFAGDSYNEQFF | TGTGCCAGCAGCCCATTCGCAGGGGACTCCTACAATGAGCAGTTCTTC
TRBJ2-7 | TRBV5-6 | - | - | CASSLEQREYEQYF | TGTGCCAGCAGCTTGGAGCAGAGGGAGTACGAGCAGTACTTC
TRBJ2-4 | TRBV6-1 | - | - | CASSEPPTGDIQYF | TGTGCCAGCAGTGAACCCCCCACGGGAGACATTCAGTACTTC
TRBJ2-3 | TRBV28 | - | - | CASSFPSSDTQYF | TGTGCCAGCAGTTTCCCCAGTTCAGATACGCAGTATTTT
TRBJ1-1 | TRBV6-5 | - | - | CASSLSFSQLGAFF | TGTGCCAGCAGTTTGTCGTTCTCCCAGCTAGGCGCTTTCTTT
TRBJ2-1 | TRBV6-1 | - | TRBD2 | CASRKAGGLFYEQFF | TGTGCCAGCAGGAAGGCGGGGGGTCTTTTCTATGAGCAGTTCTTC
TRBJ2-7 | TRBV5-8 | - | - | CASLTTGTHEQYF | TGTGCCAGCCTCACGACAGGGACTCACGAGCAGTACTTC
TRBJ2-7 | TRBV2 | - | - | CASSDHSPTYEQYF | TGTGCCAGCAGTGACCACAGTCCGACCTACGAGCAGTACTTC
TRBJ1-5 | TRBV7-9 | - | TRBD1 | CASSSRDRDQPQHF | TGTGCCAGCAGCTCCCGGGACAGGGACCAGCCCCAGCATTTT
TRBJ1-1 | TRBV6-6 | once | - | CASSYPQGQNTEAFF | TGTGCCAGCAGTTACCCACAGGGACAGAACACTGAAGCTTTCTTT
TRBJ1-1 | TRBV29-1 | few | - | CSAIPMNTEAFF | TGCAGCGCTATCCCCATGAACACTGAAGCTTTCTTT
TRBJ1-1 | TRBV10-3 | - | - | CAISDSVNTEAFF | TGTGCCATCAGTGACAGCGTAAACACTGAAGCTTTCTTT
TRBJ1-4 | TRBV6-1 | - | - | CASSEVGGLLEEKLFF | TGTGCCAGCAGTGAAGTAGGAGGGTTGTTGGAGGAAAAACTGTTTTTT
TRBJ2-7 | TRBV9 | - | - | CASSTREATSSYEQYF | TGTGCCAGCAGCACCCGAGAGGCGACTAGCTCCTACGAGCAGTACTTC
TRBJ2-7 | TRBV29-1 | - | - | CSAGGGSGRTYEQYF | TGCAGCGCCGGAGGTGGGTCAGGGAGGACTTACGAGCAGTACTTC
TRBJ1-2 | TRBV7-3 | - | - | CASSLGQNYGYTF | TGTGCCAGCAGCTTAGGACAGAACTATGGCTACACCTTC
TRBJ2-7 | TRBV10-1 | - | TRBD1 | CASSQGQGREQYF | TGCGCCAGCAGCCAGGGACAGGGGCGCGAGCAGTACTTC
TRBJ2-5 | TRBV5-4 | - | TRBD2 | CASSGGGQETQYF | TGTGCCTCCTCTGGGGGGGGCCAAGAGACCCAGTACTTC
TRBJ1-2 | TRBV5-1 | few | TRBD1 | CASSSVPDRGGGYTF | TGCGCCAGCAGCTCAGTCCCCGACAGGGGGGGAGGCTACACCTTC
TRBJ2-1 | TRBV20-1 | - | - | CSGLGNEQFF | TGCAGTGGTCTCGGGAATGAGCAGTTCTTC
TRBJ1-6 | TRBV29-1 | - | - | CSGIQGFTLHF | TGCAGCGGTATACAGGGTTTCACCCTCCACTTT
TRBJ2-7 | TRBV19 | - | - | CASTSSGTPYEQYF | TGTGCCAGTACGTCCTCCGGGACACCTTACGAGCAGTACTTC
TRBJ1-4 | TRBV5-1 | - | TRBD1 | CASSLGGTGGEKLFF | TGCGCCAGCAGCTTGGGAGGGACAGGAGGTGAAAAACTGTTTTTT
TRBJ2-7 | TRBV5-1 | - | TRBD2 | CASSKGTSGSGYEQYF | TGCGCCAGCAGCAAGGGGACTAGCGGGAGCGGGTACGAGCAGTACTTC
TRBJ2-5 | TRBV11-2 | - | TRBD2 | CASSLRSGGRTSVSGTQYF | TGTGCCAGCAGCTTACGCTCAGGAGGGCGGACTAGCGTTTCGGGGACCCAGTACTTC
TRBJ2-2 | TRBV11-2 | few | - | CATRLAQPSNTGELFF | TGTGCCACCCGTCTGGCCCAACCCTCCAACACCGGGGAGCTGTTTTTT
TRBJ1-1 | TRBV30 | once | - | CAWSAGAGTEAFF | TGTGCCTGGAGCGCGGGGGCGGGGACTGAAGCTTTCTTT
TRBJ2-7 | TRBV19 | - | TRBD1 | CASSISGTGTPEQYF | TGTGCCAGTAGTATCTCCGGGACAGGGACGCCCGAGCAGTACTTC
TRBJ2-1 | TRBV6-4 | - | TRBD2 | CASSRTSGGARAQFF | TGTGCCAGCAGTCGGACTAGCGGGGGAGCAAGGGCGCAGTTCTTC